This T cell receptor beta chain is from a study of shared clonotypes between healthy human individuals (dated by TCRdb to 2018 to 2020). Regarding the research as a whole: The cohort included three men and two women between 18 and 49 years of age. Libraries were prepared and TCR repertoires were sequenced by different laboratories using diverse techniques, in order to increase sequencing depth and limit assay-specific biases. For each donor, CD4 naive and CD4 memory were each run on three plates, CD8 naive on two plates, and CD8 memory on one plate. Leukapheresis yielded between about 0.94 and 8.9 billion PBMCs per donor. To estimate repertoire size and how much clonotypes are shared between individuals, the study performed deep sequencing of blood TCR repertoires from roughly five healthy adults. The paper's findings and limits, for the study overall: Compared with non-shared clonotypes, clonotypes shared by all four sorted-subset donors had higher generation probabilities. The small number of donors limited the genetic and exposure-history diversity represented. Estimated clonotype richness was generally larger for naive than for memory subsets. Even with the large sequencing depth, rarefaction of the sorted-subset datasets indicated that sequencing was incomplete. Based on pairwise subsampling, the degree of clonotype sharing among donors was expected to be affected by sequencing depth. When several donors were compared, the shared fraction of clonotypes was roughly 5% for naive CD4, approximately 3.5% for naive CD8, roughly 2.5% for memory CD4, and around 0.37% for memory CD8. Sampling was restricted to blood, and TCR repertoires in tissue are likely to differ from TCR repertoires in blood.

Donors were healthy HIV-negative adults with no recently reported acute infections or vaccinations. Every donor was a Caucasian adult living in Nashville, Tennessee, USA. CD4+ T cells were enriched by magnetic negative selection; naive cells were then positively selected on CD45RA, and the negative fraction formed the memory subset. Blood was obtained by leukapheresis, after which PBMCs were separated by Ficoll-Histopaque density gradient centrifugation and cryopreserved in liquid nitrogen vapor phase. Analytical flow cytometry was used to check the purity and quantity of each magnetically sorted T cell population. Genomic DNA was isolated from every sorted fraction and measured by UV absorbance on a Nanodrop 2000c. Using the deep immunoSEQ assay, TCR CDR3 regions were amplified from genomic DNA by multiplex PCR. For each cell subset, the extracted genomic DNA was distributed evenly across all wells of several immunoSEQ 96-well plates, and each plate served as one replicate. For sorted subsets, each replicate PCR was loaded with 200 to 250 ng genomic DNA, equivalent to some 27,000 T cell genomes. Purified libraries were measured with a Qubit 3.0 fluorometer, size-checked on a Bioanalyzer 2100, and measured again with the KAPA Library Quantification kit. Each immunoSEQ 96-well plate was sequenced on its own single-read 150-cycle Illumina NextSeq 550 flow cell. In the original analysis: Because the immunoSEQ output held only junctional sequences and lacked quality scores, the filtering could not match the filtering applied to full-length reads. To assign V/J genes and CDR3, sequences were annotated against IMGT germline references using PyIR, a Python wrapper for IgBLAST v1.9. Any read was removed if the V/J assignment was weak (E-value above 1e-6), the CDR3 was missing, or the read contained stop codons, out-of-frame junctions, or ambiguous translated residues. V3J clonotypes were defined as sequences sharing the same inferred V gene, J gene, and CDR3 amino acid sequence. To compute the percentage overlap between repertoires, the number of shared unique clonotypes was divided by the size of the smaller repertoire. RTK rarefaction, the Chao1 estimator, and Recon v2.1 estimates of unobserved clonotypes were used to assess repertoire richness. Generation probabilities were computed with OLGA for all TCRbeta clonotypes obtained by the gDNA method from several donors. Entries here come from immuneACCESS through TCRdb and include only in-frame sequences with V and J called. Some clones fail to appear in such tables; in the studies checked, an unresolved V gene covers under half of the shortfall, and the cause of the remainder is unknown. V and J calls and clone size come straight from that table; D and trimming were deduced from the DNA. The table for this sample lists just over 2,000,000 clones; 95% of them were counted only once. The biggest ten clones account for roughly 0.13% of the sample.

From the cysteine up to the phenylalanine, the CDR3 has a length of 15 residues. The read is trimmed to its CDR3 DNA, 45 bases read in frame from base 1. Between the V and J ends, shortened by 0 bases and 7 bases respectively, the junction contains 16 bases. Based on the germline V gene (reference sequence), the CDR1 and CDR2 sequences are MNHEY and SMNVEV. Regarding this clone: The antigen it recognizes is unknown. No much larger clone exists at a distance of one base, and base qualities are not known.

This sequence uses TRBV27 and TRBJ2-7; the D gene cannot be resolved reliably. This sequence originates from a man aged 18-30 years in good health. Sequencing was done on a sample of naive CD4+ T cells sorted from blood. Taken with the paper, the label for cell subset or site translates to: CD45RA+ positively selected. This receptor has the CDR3 CASSLSGQILGEQYF. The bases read TGTGCCAGCAGTTTATCGGGCCAGATATTGGGGGAGCAGTACTTC.